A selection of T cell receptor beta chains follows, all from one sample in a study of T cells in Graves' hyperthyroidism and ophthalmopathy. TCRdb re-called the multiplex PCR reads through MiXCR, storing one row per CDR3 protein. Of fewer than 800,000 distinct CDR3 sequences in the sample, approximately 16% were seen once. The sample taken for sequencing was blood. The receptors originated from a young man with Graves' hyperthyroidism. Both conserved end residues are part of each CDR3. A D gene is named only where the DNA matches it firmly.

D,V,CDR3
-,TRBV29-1,CSVVGREASGDTQYF
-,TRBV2,CATLTGNSPLHF
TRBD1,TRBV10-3,CAISEPDTPAGQGTDTQYF
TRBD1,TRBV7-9,CASSSFGQGRAGELFF
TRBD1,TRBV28,CASSFIDRGRTLYYGYTF
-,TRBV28,CASSFYPGATNEKLFF
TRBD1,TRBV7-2,CASSFGQEETQYF
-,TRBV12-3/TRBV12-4,CASSFAAETQYF
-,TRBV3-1,CASSQSGTTGELFF
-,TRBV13,CASSFSPGGGEKLFF
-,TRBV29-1,CSVSWTKVETQYF
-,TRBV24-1,CATSEGVHTEAFF
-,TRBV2,CASMAGSSYNEQFF
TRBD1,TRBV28,CASSSYRGGNQPQHF
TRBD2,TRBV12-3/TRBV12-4,CASSKETSFEQFF
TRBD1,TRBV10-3,CASSTGQGAGEQYF
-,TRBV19,CASSIQRGSPEAFF
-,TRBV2,CASRLPGRTNTGELFF
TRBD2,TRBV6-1,CASSPLAGAHTDTQYF
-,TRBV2,CASSEEGYNEQFF
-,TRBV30,CAWSLGRTIQETQYF
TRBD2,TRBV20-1,CSARRAGGPHEQFF
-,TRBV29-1,CSVAPRLAEAFDAFF
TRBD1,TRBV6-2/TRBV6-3,CASSRQTGGIYEQYF
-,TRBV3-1,CASSFGVTSPGELFF
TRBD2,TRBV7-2,CASSSTSGSLTDTQYF
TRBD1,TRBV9,CASSVDRDHRGLGQETQYF
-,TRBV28,CASSLPTGRGETQYF
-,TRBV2,CASSERGGYGYTF
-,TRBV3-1,CASRGTLLAEQYF
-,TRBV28,CASSWGRGGQPQHF
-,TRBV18,CASSELDSNQPQHF
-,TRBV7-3,CASSRGSPGETQYF
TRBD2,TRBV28,CASHGLAGVSLTGELFF
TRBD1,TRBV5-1,CASSFAGGGYNEQFF
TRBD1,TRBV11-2,CASSLVHRGRTGELFF
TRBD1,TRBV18,CASSPGQASSYEQYF
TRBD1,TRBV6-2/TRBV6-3,CASRSGTGDTEAFF
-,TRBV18,CASSPGPTGYTF
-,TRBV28,CASSLYTGSNQPQHF
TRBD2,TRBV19,CASSSGSGGVQETQYF
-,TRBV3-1,CASSHGAGGREQFF
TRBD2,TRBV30,CAWPRGAGTINEQFF
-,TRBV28,CASSFPGVLQPQHF